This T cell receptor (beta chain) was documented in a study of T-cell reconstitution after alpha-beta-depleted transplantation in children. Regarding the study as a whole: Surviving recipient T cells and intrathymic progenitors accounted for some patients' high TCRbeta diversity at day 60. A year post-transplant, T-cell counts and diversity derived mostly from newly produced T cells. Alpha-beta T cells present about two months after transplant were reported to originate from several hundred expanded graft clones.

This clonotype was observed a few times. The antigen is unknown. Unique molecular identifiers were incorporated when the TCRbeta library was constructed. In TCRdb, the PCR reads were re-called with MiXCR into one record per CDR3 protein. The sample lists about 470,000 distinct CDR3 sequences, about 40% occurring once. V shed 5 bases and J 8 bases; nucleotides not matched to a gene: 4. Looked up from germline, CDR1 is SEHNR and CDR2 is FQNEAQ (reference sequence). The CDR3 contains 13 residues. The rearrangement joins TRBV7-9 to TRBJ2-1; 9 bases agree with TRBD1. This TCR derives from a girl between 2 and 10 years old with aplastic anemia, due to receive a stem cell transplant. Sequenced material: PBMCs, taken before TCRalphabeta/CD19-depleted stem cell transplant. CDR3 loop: CASSDRGRYEQFF. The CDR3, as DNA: TGTGCCAGCAGCGACAGGGGGAGGTATGAGCAGTTCTTC.